Presented here are 23 T cell receptor beta chains from one specimen sequenced in a study of beta chain features in type 1 diabetes. The sequenced template was cDNA made from the entire isolated RNA. This table comes from immunoSEQ multiplex PCR, and its TCRdb copy is limited to in-frame clones, with some not included. The repertoire holds under 800,000 clones, with about 14% as singletons. The sequencing input was naive CD4+ T cells from blood. Receptor source: a man aged 18 to 30 in good health.

This clone showed up just a few times. The genes are TRBV9 and TRBJ1-2; 7 nucleotides align to TRBD1. V was clipped by 0 bases and J by 7 bases; unmatched bases: 6. Germline assignment: CDR1 SGDLS and CDR2 YYNGEE. The CDR3 sequence is 14 residues long. CDR3 bases: TGTGCCAGCAGCGTAGATAAGACAGGGTTTGGCTACACCTTC. Encoded protein: CASSVDKTGFGYTF. The entire variable domain, with the rest obtained from reference TRBV9 and TRBJ1-2, is as follows: DSGVTQTPKHLITATGQRVTLRCSPRSGDLSVYWYQQSLDQGLQFLIQYYNGEERAKGNILERFSAQQFPDLHSELNLSSLELGDSALYFCASSVDKTGFGYTFGSGTRLTVV.

This clone was seen a few times. This chain links TRBV27 with TRBJ1-3; no definite D call. Germline V gene lookup returns CDR1 MNHEY and CDR2 SMNVEV (reference sequence). The CDR3 loop spans 17 amino acids. The germline V and J ends were trimmed by 1 base and 4 bases, with 17 bases remaining between them. As DNA, the CDR3 is TGTGCCAGCAGTTTATTCCGACCTACCGGCTCCGGAAACACCATATATTTT. It yields the protein CASSLFRPTGSGNTIYF.

The chain employs TRBV30 and TRBJ2-7; 7 bases match TRBD1. After removal of 4 bases from V and 3 bases from J, the junction contained 6 bases not matched to a gene. Germline CDR1 and CDR2: GTSNPN and SVGIG (reference sequence). The CDR3 is made up of 13 amino acids. The DNA of the CDR3 is TGTGCCTGGACGGGACAGCCGAACTACGAGCAGTACTTC. Protein: CAWTGQPNYEQYF.

The table lists this clone with a few counts. The rearrangement uses TRBV28 and TRBJ1-5, with D perhaps matching TRBD1 (5 bases). This CDR3 spans 17 amino acids. The germline V gene has CDR1 MDHEN and CDR2 SYDVKM. Between the trimmed V and J ends, which lost 3 bases and 7 bases, there was a span of 22 bases. The CDR3 nucleotides read TGTGCCAGCAGTTTCCCTCGGGGGGGACGAGTAAGCCAGCCCCAGCATTTT. This encodes CASSFPRGGRVSQPQHF.

This clone was counted between two and nine times. This rearrangement joins TRBV9 to TRBJ2-5, with D possibly matching TRBD2 (5 bases). Between the trimmed V and J ends, which lost 4 bases and 5 bases, there was a span of 12 bases. In germline, CDR1 is SGDLS, CDR2 YYNGEE. The CDR3 length is 13 residues. The CDR3 protein is CASSLAIRETQYF. The CDR3 nucleotides are TGTGCCAGCAGCCTAGCCATAAGGGAGACCCAGTACTTC.

This clone was counted between two and nine times. The V gene is TRBV18, the J gene TRBJ1-1; D unclear. Trimming stripped 0 bases from V and 6 bases from J, with 11 bases between. The CDR3 covers 14 residues. Germline CDR1 is KGHSH and CDR2 is LQKENI. The CDR3 region is CASSPPTGVPEAFF. The CDR3 DNA sequence: TGTGCCAGCTCACCACCGACGGGAGTCCCTGAAGCTTTCTTT.

A few counts support this clone. The chain couples TRBV7-2 to TRBJ1-2; 7 bases are shared with TRBD1. V was pared by 5 bases and J by 5 bases, with 5 bases of the junction left unmatched. The CDR3 length is 13 residues. CDR1 is SGHTA and CDR2 is FQGNSA in the germline V gene. In nucleotides, the CDR3 is TGTGCCAGCAGCCTAGGGACAGTATATGGCTACACCTTC. Translated, it gives CASSLGTVYGYTF.

The chain links TRBV10-3 to TRBJ1-2; D gene ambiguous. The germline V gene has CDR1 ENHRY and CDR2 SYGVKD. The CDR3 runs 13 residues. V lost 5 bases, J lost 1 base, and 8 bases lay in between. The CDR3 nucleotides read TGTGCCATCAGTCGCGACGTTAACTATGGCTACACCTTC. Amino acid sequence: CAISRDVNYGYTF.

The V and J genes are TRBV30 and TRBJ2-7; D possibly matches TRBD1 or TRBD2 (5 bases each). V was pared by 3 bases and J by 0 bases, with 15 bases between. CDR1 is GTSNPN, CDR2 SVGIG, per germline (reference sequence). The CDR3 runs 15 residues. CDR3 loop: CAWRETGRSSYEQYF. DNA of the CDR3: TGTGCCTGGAGAGAGACGGGACGGAGCTCCTACGAGCAGTACTTC.

This clone was seen a few times. The genes are TRBV5-1 and TRBJ1-5; D is unresolved. The CDR3 contains 13 residues. CDR1 SGHRS and CDR2 YFSETQ come from the germline V gene. The ends were cut back, 1 base at V and 10 bases at J, with 12 bases in the middle. The CDR3: CASSLIPEGPQHF. CDR3 in DNA: TGCGCCAGCAGCTTGATTCCGGAGGGACCCCAGCATTTT.

The chain couples TRBV18 to TRBJ2-2; no firm D call. The CDR3 is 14 residues long. Germline lookup yields CDR1 KGHSH and CDR2 LQKENI. V was clipped by 0 bases and J by 6 bases, with 8 bases between them. In DNA form, the CDR3 reads TGTGCCAGCTCACCACCGACTTTATCCGGGGAGCTGTTTTTT. Its protein product is CASSPPTLSGELFF.

The V call is TRBV7-3, the J call TRBJ2-6; the D gene could be TRBD1 or TRBD2 (5 bases each). The CDR3 is 17 residues long. V dropped 1 base and J dropped 4 bases, with 14 bases sitting between them. CDR1 and CDR2 from the germline V gene are SGHTA and FQGTGA. The CDR3 here is CASSLSYGALGANVLTF. The CDR3 bases are TGTGCCAGCAGCTTAAGTTACGGGGCCTTGGGGGCCAACGTCCTGACTTTC.

Comment on this clone: Other nucleotide sequences from this sample produce the same CDR3. V is TRBV4-3 and J is TRBJ1-2; D remains unclear. The CDR3 length is 13 residues. Trimming removed 0 bases from V and 5 bases from J, with 7 bases in between. The V gene's germline CDR1 is LGHNA and CDR2 YSLEER. CDR3 in DNA: TGCGCCAGCAGCCAAGATAGGCTTTATGGCTACACCTTC. Translated: CASSQDRLYGYTF.

The chain employs TRBV28 and TRBJ1-2, with 7 bases matching TRBD1. The germline CDR1 and CDR2 sequences are MDHEN and SYDVKM. V dropped 6 bases and J dropped 9; count of bases not matched to a gene: 16. The CDR3 extends over 15 amino acids. The CDR3 DNA reads as TGTGCCAGCAGCCAGCCGGGACAGCACCCTTCTCGCTACACCTTC. Its translation is CASSQPGQHPSRYTF.

This sequence joins TRBV4-2 and TRBJ2-1; 8 bases agree with TRBD2. V lost 4 bases, J lost 5 bases, and 13 bases stayed unmatched. Germline CDR1 and CDR2: LGHNA and YNFKEQ. The CDR3 is 17 amino acids. CDR3 residues: CASSPRSGRARHNEQFF. CDR3 DNA: TGTGCCAGCAGCCCCCGCAGCGGGAGAGCCCGCCACAATGAGCAGTTCTTC.

On this clone: Different DNA sequences within this sample yield the same CDR3. The V gene is TRBV30, the J gene TRBJ1-6; 7 nucleotides match TRBD1. Trimming took 1 base from V and 9 from J; bases not matched to a gene: 3. Germline V gene lookup returns CDR1 GTSNPN and CDR2 SVGIG (reference sequence). The CDR3 extends over 13 amino acids. CDR3 nucleotides: TGTGCCTGGAGTGGACAGGGAGGTTCACCCCTCCACTTT. This sequence encodes CAWSGQGGSPLHF.

The table lists this clone with a few counts. This chain joins TRBV21-1 and TRBJ2-6; TRBD1, the table's D call, lacks a check against the DNA. TRBV21-1 is listed as a pseudogene. This CDR3 contains 20 residues. The CDR3 protein is CASSKSARQGTDSGANVLTF. CDR3 coding DNA: TGTGCCAGCAGCAAATCAGCCCGACAAGGGACAGACTCTGGGGCCAACGTCCTGACTTTC.

The chain joins TRBV28 to TRBJ2-3; 9 bases align to TRBD2. Germline lookup yields CDR1 MDHEN and CDR2 SYDVKM. The CDR3 contains 19 residues. The J segment lost 2 bases and the V segment lost 3 bases, leaving 15 bases of the junction unmatched. CDR3: CASSFPAKTSGRNTDTQYF. The CDR3 DNA is TGTGCCAGCAGTTTCCCGGCTAAGACTAGCGGACGAAACACAGATACGCAGTATTTT.

The chain uses TRBV10-2 and TRBJ2-3; D might be TRBD2 (7 bases). The germline gives CDR1 WSHSY, CDR2 SAAADI. V dropped 8 bases and J dropped 3 bases, with 18 bases sitting between them. The CDR3 contains 15 residues. As DNA, the CDR3 is TGCGCCAGCTCCGAAGGGGGGGCTAGGACAGATACGCAGTATTTT. It translates to CASSEGGARTDTQYF.

Only a few counts were recorded for this clone. The J gene is TRBJ2-2, the V gene TRBV5-4; no definite D call. Trimming took 5 bases from V and 6 from J, leaving 14 bases between them. In germline, CDR1 is SGHNT, CDR2 YYREEE (reference sequence). The CDR3 extends over 14 amino acids. DNA of the CDR3: TGTGCCAGCAGTCCGGAGATAAACGCCGGGGAGCTGTTTTTT. Translation gives CASSPEINAGELFF. Variable domain in full (rest from reference TRBV5-4 and TRBJ2-2): ETGVTQSPTHLIKTRGQQVTLRCSSQSGHNTVSWYQQALGQGPQFIFQYYREEENGRGNFPPRFSGLQFPNYSSELNVNALELDDSALYLCASSPEINAGELFFGEGSRLTVL.

This clone was picked up a small number of times. The chain is built from TRBV28 and TRBJ2-1; weak D call: TRBD2 (6 bases). Germline CDR1 MDHEN, CDR2 SYDVKM. The CDR3 runs 16 residues. With 2 bases removed from V and 2 bases from J, the gap between germline ends came to 13 bases. CDR3 residues: CASSLQGGNPYNEQFF. CDR3 nucleotide sequence: TGTGCCAGCAGTTTACAGGGCGGGAATCCCTACAATGAGCAGTTCTTC.

The chain uses TRBV7-2 and TRBJ2-3; 10 bases are a match to TRBD1. Germline lookup yields CDR1 SGHTA and CDR2 FQGNSA. The CDR3 is made up of 16 amino acids. Germline trimming cut 5 bases from V and 2 bases from J; bases unmatched to any gene: 7. CDR3 coding DNA: TGTGCCAGCAGCCCCCGGGACAGGGGTGCCACAGATACGCAGTATTTT. It is translated as CASSPRDRGATDTQYF.

The chain uses TRBV30 and TRBJ2-7; D might be TRBD1 or TRBD2, each matching 5 bases. The V and J ends lost 5 bases and 8 bases respectively, with 19 bases between them. Germline lookup yields CDR1 GTSNPN and CDR2 SVGIG (reference sequence). This CDR3 has 13 amino acids. The CDR3 nucleotides are TGTGCCTGGGGGGGACGGAGTCCTTCCCAGCAGTACTTC. Translating gives CAWGGRSPSQQYF. Using reference TRBV30 and TRBJ2-7 for the parts outside the CDR3, the full variable domain is SQTIHQWPATLVQPVGSPLSLECTVEGTSNPNLYWYRQAAGRGLQLLFYSVGIGQISSEVPQNLSASRPQDRQFILSSKKLLLSDSGFYLCAWGGRSPSQQYFGPGTRLTVT.